This record looks at one T cell receptor beta chain sequence and its context. The target antigen is unknown. The germline gives CDR1 LNHDA, CDR2 SQIVND (reference sequence). V trimming: 4 bases; J trimming: 5 bases; junction bases outside the gene matches: 8. The CDR3 length is 15 residues. The PCR made use of 60 Vbeta and 13 Jbeta primers. Per the authors' pipeline: There were tens of millions of unique TCR beta chains by a later count, and approximately 10 million of them were shared. This table comes from immunoSEQ multiplex PCR, and its TCRdb copy is limited to in-frame clones, with some not included. The DNA gave D and trimming, while V, J and clone size come from that table. The sample consists of 150,000 to 200,000 clones, 77% of them appearing once. These data are taken from a study of cytomegalovirus exposure and HLA in healthy donors. Regarding the study as a whole: There were several of the most significant clusters that appeared linked to common viral pathogens in a later analysis. An analysis done earlier found most TCR beta V segments productive about 87% or about 30% of the time. Donor immune exposure was known only as CMV serostatus.

This clonotype originated in a female donor in good health and CMV-seronegative. The chain carries TRBV19 and TRBJ2-1; the match to TRBD2 covers 7 bases. Sample: PBMCs. DNA of the CDR3: TGTGCCAGTAGTACACGAAAGGGACTAAACAATGAGCAGTTCTTC. This gives the protein CASSTRKGLNNEQFF. Filled out from reference TRBV19 and TRBJ2-1, the complete variable domain reads DGGITQSPKYLFRKEGQNVTLSCEQNLNHDAMYWYRQDPGQGLRLIYYSQIVNDFQKGDIAEGYSVSREKKESFPLTVTSAQKNPTAFYLCASSTRKGLNNEQFFGPGTRLTVL.